The entry below describes one T cell receptor (beta chain). This entry comes from a study of CD8+ T cells in alopecia areata. Treatment here: oral pan-JAK inhibitor, 5-10 mg twice daily. Germline CDR1 and CDR2: SQVTM and ANQGSEA. Unmatched junction bases numbered 8, after V lost 7 bases and J lost 3 bases. The CDR3 is 16 residues long. Extraction and reverse transcription of RNA yielded cDNA as the sequencing template. Generated by immunoSEQ multiplex PCR, the TCRdb table keeps only in-frame clones and is missing some. Found here are about 140,000 clones, 86% of them singletons; the top ten hold approximately 13%.

V usage is TRBV29-1 and J usage is TRBJ2-2; 13 bases fit TRBD2. The TCR originated in a human donor with alopecia areata. The sample here was CD8+ T cells sorted from blood, taken at week 4, from a patient treated with tofacitinib. The CDR3 DNA reads as TGCAGCGCCTGGACTAGCGGGAGTTCCGACACCGGGGAGCTGTTTTTT. Protein product: CSAWTSGSSDTGELFF.